The source of this T cell receptor beta chain is a study of cytomegalovirus exposure and HLA in healthy donors. The study ran its PCR with 60 Vbeta and 13 Jbeta primers. Measured with immunoSEQ multiplex PCR; TCRdb has only the in-frame clones, and not every one. The sample records approximately 170,000 clones, about 79% being singletons. There are 13 residues in the CDR3. V lost 4 bases and J lost 6, with 11 bases in between. Germline V gives CDR1 SGHTA, CDR2 FQGTGA. This chain joins TRBV7-3 and TRBJ2-3; the D gene is possibly TRBD2 (6 bases). Input material: PBMCs. The sequence was collected from a female donor in good health and CMV-seronegative. The CDR3 nucleotides are TGTGCCAGCAGCTCTCGGGGGTCTGATACGCAGTATTTT. Residues: CASSSRGSDTQYF.